This TCR beta chain was recorded in a study of T cells in Graves' hyperthyroidism and ophthalmopathy. The source material, RNA transcripts, was used to amplify TCR beta CDR3 regions. With the HTBI primer set, the TCR CDR3 went through a first round of RT-PCR. TCRdb used MiXCR to reprocess the multiplex PCR reads, holding one entry per CDR3 protein. The sample records 340,000 or so distinct CDR3 sequences, roughly 17% being singletons. The CDR3 is made up of 15 amino acids. V shed 7 bases, J shed 4 bases, and the junction held 10 bases outside the gene matches. Germline loops: CDR1 LNHDA, CDR2 SQIVND (reference sequence). Study-level findings and limits: Most thyroid clonotypes that were expanded above 0.001 also turned up in blood.

This clonotype has just a few counts. Its matching antigen is unknown. Sequenced input: blood. This rearrangement joins TRBV19 to TRBJ1-1, with 9 bases fitting TRBD1. The sequence came from a man aged 30 to 39 with Graves' hyperthyroidism. CDR3 in DNA: TGTGCCAGTACCCTGCGGACAGGGGAGGCCACTGAAGCTTTCTTT. It specifies CASTLRTGEATEAFF.